The 31 T cell receptor beta chains listed next were all sequenced from one sample in a study of blood T cell repertoires in COVID-19. This table comes from immunoSEQ multiplex PCR, and its TCRdb copy is limited to in-frame clones, with some not included. Of about 47,000 clones in the sample, around 83% were seen once. Sequencing was carried out using peripheral blood. Receptors were obtained from a man aged 55 to 70 with active COVID-19.

V gene TRBV5-3 combines with J gene TRBJ2-1, with D uncertain. TRBV5-3 falls under the ORF class, with uncertain function. V was shortened by 3 bases and J by 8 bases, with 12 bases between the two germline ends. The CDR3 length is 13 residues. CDR3 DNA sequence: TGTGCCAGAAGCTCCCCCACTGGAGATGAGCAGTTCTTC. This encodes CARSSPTGDEQFF.

V is TRBV6-5 and J is TRBJ2-5; a weak D match, TRBD1 (6 bases). The CDR3 spans 14 residues. Germline V gene sequence: CDR1 MNHEY, CDR2 SVGAGI. Trimming stripped 8 bases from V and 9 bases from J, with 22 bases between. CDR3 nucleotides: TGTGCCAGCCTTCTAGGTGTTGTCGGGACACCCCAGTACTTC. As protein: CASLLGVVGTPQYF.

The chain links TRBV5-1 to TRBJ1-1, with D uncertain. The CDR3 covers 15 residues. CDR1 is SGHRS, CDR2 YFSETQ, per germline. V lost 0 bases, J lost 5 bases, and 14 bases lay in between. The CDR3 bases are TGCGCCAGCAGCTTGGCCAAGGCTCCGGGAACTGAAGCTTTCTTT. Residues: CASSLAKAPGTEAFF.

The chain joins TRBV14 to TRBJ2-4; D possibly corresponds to TRBD1 (6 bases). Germline V gene data show CDR1 as SGHDN and CDR2 as FVKESK. V lost 1 base, J lost 3 bases, and 13 bases lay in between. The CDR3 has 16 amino acids. For the CDR3, the DNA is TGTGCCAGCAGCCAAGGCCAGGGGTGGGTCAAAAACATTCAGTACTTC. Translating gives CASSQGQGWVKNIQYF.

This rearrangement joins TRBV5-1 to TRBJ2-1; D possibly corresponds to TRBD1 (6 bases). The germline V and J ends were trimmed by 1 base and 5 bases, with 16 bases remaining between them. CDR1 and CDR2 (germline): SGHRS, YFSETQ. There are 16 residues in the CDR3. The CDR3 DNA is TGCGCCAGCAGCTTGCTGGGGGCAGGGGTAAACAATGAGCAGTTCTTC. Its translation is CASSLLGAGVNNEQFF.

The chain carries TRBV5-4 and TRBJ2-3, with 9 bases identical to TRBD2. The length of the CDR3 is 14 residues. After removal of 3 bases from V and 1 base from J, the junction contained 0 bases not matched to a gene. The germline gives CDR1 SGHNT, CDR2 YYREEE (reference sequence). CDR3: CASSWTSGTDTQYF. DNA of the CDR3: TGTGCCAGCAGCTGGACTAGCGGCACAGATACGCAGTATTTT.

The chain couples TRBV9 to TRBJ2-4; 8 nucleotides line up with TRBD2. This CDR3 has 15 residues. V gave up 4 bases and J gave up 7 bases; unmatched junction bases: 10. Germline loops: CDR1 SGDLS, CDR2 YYNGEE. Here the CDR3 DNA reads TGTGCCAGCAGCACGGGGGGGGCGGGAAGTAACATTCAGTACTTC. It translates to CASSTGGAGSNIQYF.

The CDR3 loop reads CASSVSGLNTEAFF. CDR3 coding DNA: TGTGCCAGTAGCGTATCGGGGTTGAACACTGAAGCTTTCTTT. The chain carries TRBV19 and TRBJ1-1; D is uncertain. The CDR3 contains 14 residues. Germline loops: CDR1 LNHDA, CDR2 SQIVND (reference sequence). Deletions cut 6 bases from V and 0 bases from J, with 11 bases between.

The V call is TRBV5-4, the J call TRBJ2-7, with 14 bases aligning to TRBD2. Germline trimming cut 5 bases from V and 7 bases from J; bases unmatched to any gene: 8. CDR1 SGHNT and CDR2 YYREEE come from the germline V gene (reference sequence). The CDR3 is 15 residues long. In nucleotides, the CDR3 is TGTGCCAGCAGTTCCGGACTAGCGGGGGGTTTGGAGCAGTACTTC. Encoded protein: CASSSGLAGGLEQYF.

The chain links TRBV5-1 to TRBJ1-5; tentatively, D is TRBD1 (5 bases). CDR3 length: 13 residues. Germline CDR1 is SGHRS and CDR2 is YFSETQ. The germline V and J ends were trimmed by 1 base and 4 bases, with 6 bases remaining between them. This chain's CDR3 is CASSLQGNQPQHF. CDR3 nucleotides: TGCGCCAGCAGCTTGCAGGGTAATCAGCCCCAGCATTTT.

This rearrangement joins TRBV7-3 to TRBJ2-3, with D tentatively TRBD2 (5 bases). V lost 3 bases and J 2 bases, leaving 12 bases between the germline ends. The CDR3 sequence is 15 residues long. Germline V gene lookup returns CDR1 SGHTA and CDR2 FQGTGA. Written as DNA, the CDR3 is TGTGCCAGCAGCTTGCGGCTAGCCGACACAGATACGCAGTATTTT. The encoded protein is CASSLRLADTDTQYF.

V usage is TRBV12-3 or TRBV12-4 and J usage is TRBJ1-2; TRBD1 matches 8 bases. Trimming cost V 6 bases and J 4 bases; bases outside gene matches: 4. CDR3 size: 13 residues. CDR3 loop: CASRLGQAYGYTF. Written as DNA, the CDR3 is TGTGCCAGCAGATTGGGACAGGCCTATGGCTACACCTTC.

The CDR3 protein is CASASQGDTQYF. The CDR3 region has the DNA TGTGCCAGCGCCTCCCAGGGGGATACGCAGTATTTT. The chain combines TRBV6-6 with TRBJ2-3; maybe TRBD1 (6 bases). Looked up from germline, CDR1 is MNHNY and CDR2 is SVGAGI (reference sequence). V lost 8 bases to trimming and J lost 6 bases, with 12 bases between them. The CDR3 consists of 12 residues.

The chain employs TRBV6-5 and TRBJ2-3; 8 bases agree with TRBD2. CDR3 length equals 16 residues. CDR1 is MNHEY, CDR2 SVGAGI, per germline. The V gene end was trimmed by 2 bases and the J gene end by 4 bases; junction bases not matched to a gene: 8. CDR3: CASSYLAGNSADTQYF. CDR3 DNA sequence: TGTGCCAGCAGTTACCTAGCGGGTAATAGTGCAGATACGCAGTATTTT.

This rearrangement joins TRBV4-2 to TRBJ2-5; D may be TRBD2 (6 bases). Germline V gene sequence: CDR1 LGHNA, CDR2 YNFKEQ. V lost 0 bases and J 5 bases, leaving 19 bases between the germline ends. CDR3 length: 17 amino acids. The CDR3: CASSQEVDAGSGETQYF. The CDR3 DNA follows: TGTGCCAGCAGCCAAGAGGTGGACGCGGGGTCAGGGGAGACCCAGTACTTC.

There are a few counts of this clone. The V gene is TRBV28, the J gene TRBJ1-2, with unresolved D. This CDR3 region has 15 residues. Trimming stripped 6 bases from V and 7 bases from J, with 21 bases between. In germline, CDR1 is MDHEN, CDR2 SYDVKM. Here the CDR3 DNA reads TGTGCCAGCAGGGCGGCCGACCGGAGTACGGCTGGCTACACCTTC. As protein: CASRAADRSTAGYTF.

This chain uses TRBV29-1 with TRBJ2-5; 7 nucleotides line up with TRBD2. Germline CDR1 and CDR2: SQVTM and ANQGSEA. The length of the CDR3 is 16 residues. J lost 1 base, V lost 5 bases, and 13 bases had no gene match. CDR3 residues: CSVIISGTILQETQYF. The CDR3 nucleotides read TGCAGCGTTATAATCTCGGGGACTATCCTCCAAGAGACCCAGTACTTC.

This CDR3 is CASSPQGNYGYTF. DNA for the CDR3: TGTGCCAGCAGCCCACAGGGGAACTATGGCTACACCTTC. This rearrangement joins TRBV7-2 to TRBJ1-2; TRBD1 matches at 7 bases. This CDR3 spans 13 amino acids. V lost 5 bases to trimming and J lost 2 bases; unmatched junction nucleotides: 2. The germline CDR1 and CDR2 sequences are SGHTA and FQGNSA.

The chain joins TRBV7-6 to TRBJ1-1; weak D call: TRBD1 (5 bases). The CDR3 is 15 amino acids. V was trimmed by 1 base and J by 2 bases, leaving 11 bases between them. Germline V gene lookup returns CDR1 SGHVS and CDR2 FNYEAQ. The CDR3 nucleotides are TGTGCCAGCAGCTTAGTTAAAGGGGCCAACACTGAAGCTTTCTTT. Translated: CASSLVKGANTEAFF.

This chain uses TRBV21-1 with TRBJ2-3; the D call of TRBD2 is as the table states it, not checked on the DNA. TRBV21-1 is a pseudogene. This CDR3 comprises 20 residues. The CDR3 region is CASSNFRLAGGPSDADTQYF. The DNA of the CDR3 is TGTGCCAGCAGCAATTTTAGGCTAGCGGGAGGGCCAAGCGATGCAGATACGCAGTATTTT.

The chain uses TRBV9 and TRBJ2-1, with D perhaps matching TRBD2 (5 bases). The CDR3 runs to 13 residues. Between the trimmed V and J ends, which lost 2 bases and 9 bases, there was a span of 12 bases. Germline lookup yields CDR1 SGDLS and CDR2 YYNGEE. In DNA, the CDR3 is TGTGCCAGCAGCGTTGGAGGTCCCACTGAGCAGTTCTTC. Translating it yields CASSVGGPTEQFF. Looking up the rest from reference TRBV9 and TRBJ2-1 gives the full variable domain: DSGVTQTPKHLITATGQRVTLRCSPRSGDLSVYWYQQSLDQGLQFLIQYYNGEERAKGNILERFSAQQFPDLHSELNLSSLELGDSALYFCASSVGGPTEQFFGPGTRLTVL.

The sample holds one count of this clone. This chain uses TRBV6-5 with TRBJ2-7; 8 bases are a match to TRBD1. CDR1 and CDR2 from the germline V gene are MNHEY and SVGAGI. V lost 3 bases to trimming and J lost 4 bases; unmatched junction nucleotides: 5. CDR3 length equals 14 residues. Here the CDR3 reads CASSYNDRGYEQYF. CDR3 in DNA: TGTGCCAGCAGTTATAACGACAGGGGTTACGAGCAGTACTTC.

The chain is built from TRBV10-3 and TRBJ1-2; 9 bases are a match to TRBD1. Trimming removed 4 bases from V and 7 bases from J; junction bases left unmatched: 4. Germline CDR1 reads ENHRY; CDR2 reads SYGVKD. The CDR3 sequence is 13 residues long. The CDR3 bases are TGTGCCATCAGTGGGACAGGGGCTTTTGGCTACACCTTC. Protein: CAISGTGAFGYTF.

J is TRBJ2-1 and V is TRBV14; 8 bases map to TRBD1. The CDR3 has 16 amino acids. J lost 6 bases, V lost 4 bases, and 11 bases had no gene match. The V gene's germline CDR1 is SGHDN and CDR2 FVKESK. The CDR3 nucleotides read TGTGCCAGCAGCCGGACAGGGTTAGAGGGTAGCAATGAGCAGTTCTTC. This translates into CASSRTGLEGSNEQFF.

The CDR3 DNA reads as TGTGCCAGCAGCCCCAACCCGGGGAACACTGAAGCTTTCTTT. The encoded protein is CASSPNPGNTEAFF. The gene calls are TRBV14 and TRBJ1-1; D not certain. The germline CDR1 and CDR2 sequences are SGHDN and FVKESK. This CDR3 comprises 14 residues. The V end lost 4 bases, the J end lost 1 base, and 10 bases lay between the germline ends.

V gene TRBV27 combines with J gene TRBJ2-7, with TRBD1 matching over 9 bases. The CDR3 is 14 residues long. CDR1 and CDR2 from the germline V gene are MNHEY and SMNVEV (reference sequence). V lost 5 bases and J lost 5; bases outside the gene matches: 7. DNA for the CDR3: TGTGCCAGCAGTCTGGGACAGGGTGTACACGAGCAGTACTTC. Protein sequence: CASSLGQGVHEQYF.

V is TRBV27 and J is TRBJ2-7, with a possible D match to TRBD1 (5 bases). The CDR3 length is 13 residues. Germline CDR1 and CDR2: MNHEY and SMNVEV (reference sequence). V shed 6 bases and J shed 3 bases, with 12 bases lying between them. CDR3 coding DNA: TGTGCCAGCAGAGGACATTCTGGCTACGAGCAGTACTTC. Its translation: CASRGHSGYEQYF.

The chain combines TRBV12-3 or TRBV12-4 with TRBJ2-1; D is ambiguous. Trimming removed 3 bases from V and 5 bases from J, with 2 bases in between. This CDR3 has 11 residues. The CDR3 region has the DNA TGTGCCAGCAGTTTCGACAATGAGCAGTTCTTC. Translating gives CASSFDNEQFF.

The chain is built from TRBV28 and TRBJ2-7, with TRBD2 identical over 9 bases. Germline V gene sequence: CDR1 MDHEN, CDR2 SYDVKM. The length of the CDR3 is 12 residues. This CDR3 reads CTAEREEYEQYF. The CDR3 DNA sequence: TGTACCGCGGAGCGGGAGGAATACGAGCAGTACTTC.

The chain combines TRBV19 with TRBJ1-3; a weak D match, TRBD1 (6 bases). Germline V gene data show CDR1 as LNHDA and CDR2 as SQIVND (reference sequence). The V and J ends lost 7 bases and 2 bases respectively, with 18 bases between them. This CDR3 has 16 residues. CDR3 DNA: TGTGCCAGTATCCAACCAGGCAGGGGAGCTGGAAACACCATATATTTT. This encodes CASIQPGRGAGNTIYF.

This chain uses TRBV5-1 with TRBJ2-3; D unresolved. The V gene's germline CDR1 is SGHRS and CDR2 YFSETQ. V shed 0 bases and J shed 6 bases, with 14 bases lying between them. The CDR3 extends over 15 amino acids. CDR3 region: CASSLDSTSLDTQYF. In DNA, the CDR3 is TGCGCCAGCAGCTTGGACAGTACATCCTTGGATACGCAGTATTTT. The entire variable domain, with the rest obtained from reference TRBV5-1 and TRBJ2-3, is as follows: KAGVTQTPRYLIKTRGQQVTLSCSPISGHRSVSWYQQTPGQGLQFLFEYFSETQRNKGNFPGRFSGRQFSNSRSEMNVSTLELGDSALYLCASSLDSTSLDTQYFGPGTRLTVL.